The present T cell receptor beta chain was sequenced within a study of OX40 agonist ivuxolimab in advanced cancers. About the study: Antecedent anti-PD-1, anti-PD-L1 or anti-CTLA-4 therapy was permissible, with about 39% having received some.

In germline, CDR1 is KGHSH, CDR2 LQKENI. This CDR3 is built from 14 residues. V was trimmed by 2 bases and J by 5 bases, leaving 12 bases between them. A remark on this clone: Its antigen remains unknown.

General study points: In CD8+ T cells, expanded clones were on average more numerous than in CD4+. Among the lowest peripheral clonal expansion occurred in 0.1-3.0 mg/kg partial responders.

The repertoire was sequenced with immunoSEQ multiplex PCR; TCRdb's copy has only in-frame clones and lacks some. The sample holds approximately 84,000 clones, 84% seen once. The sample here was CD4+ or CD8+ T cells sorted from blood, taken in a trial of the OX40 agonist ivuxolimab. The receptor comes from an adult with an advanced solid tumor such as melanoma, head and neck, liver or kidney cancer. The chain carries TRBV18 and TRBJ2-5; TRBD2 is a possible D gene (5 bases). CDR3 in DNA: TGTGCCAGCTCACCATCGTACGGGATGGAGACCCAGTACTTC. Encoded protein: CASSPSYGMETQYF.